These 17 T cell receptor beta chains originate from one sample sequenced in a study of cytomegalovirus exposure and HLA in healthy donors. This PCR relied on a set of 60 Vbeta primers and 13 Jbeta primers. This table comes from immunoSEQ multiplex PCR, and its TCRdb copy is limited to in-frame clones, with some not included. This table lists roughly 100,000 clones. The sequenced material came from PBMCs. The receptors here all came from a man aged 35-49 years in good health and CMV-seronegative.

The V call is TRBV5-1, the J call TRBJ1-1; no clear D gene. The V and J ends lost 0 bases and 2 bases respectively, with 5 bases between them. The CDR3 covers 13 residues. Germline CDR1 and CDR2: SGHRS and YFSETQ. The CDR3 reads CASSLGRNTEAFF. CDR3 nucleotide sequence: TGCGCCAGCAGCTTGGGGAGAAACACTGAAGCTTTCTTT.

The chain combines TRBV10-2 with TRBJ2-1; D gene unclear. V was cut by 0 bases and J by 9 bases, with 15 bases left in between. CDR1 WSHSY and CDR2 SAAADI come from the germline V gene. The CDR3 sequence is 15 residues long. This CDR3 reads CASSESQLEGLEQFF. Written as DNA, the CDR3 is TGCGCCAGCAGTGAGTCCCAGCTAGAAGGTCTTGAGCAGTTCTTC.

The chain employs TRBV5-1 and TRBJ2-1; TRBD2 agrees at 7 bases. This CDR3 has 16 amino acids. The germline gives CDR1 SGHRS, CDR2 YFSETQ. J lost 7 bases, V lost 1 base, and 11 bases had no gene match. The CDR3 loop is CASSLSGTIYANEQFF. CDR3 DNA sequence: TGCGCCAGCAGCTTGTCCGGGACTATTTACGCGAATGAGCAGTTCTTC.

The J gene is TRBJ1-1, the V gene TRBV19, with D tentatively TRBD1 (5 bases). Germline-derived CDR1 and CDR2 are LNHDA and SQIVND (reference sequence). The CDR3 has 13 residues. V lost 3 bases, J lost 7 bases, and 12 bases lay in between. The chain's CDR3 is CASSIGAGGEAFF. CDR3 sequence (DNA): TGTGCCAGTAGTATCGGGGCGGGGGGTGAAGCTTTCTTT.

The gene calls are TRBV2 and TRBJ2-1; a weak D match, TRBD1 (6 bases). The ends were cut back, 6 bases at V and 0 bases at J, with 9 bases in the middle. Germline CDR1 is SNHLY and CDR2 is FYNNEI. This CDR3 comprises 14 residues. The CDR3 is CASSPDSSYNEQFF. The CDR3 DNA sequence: TGTGCCAGCAGCCCGGACAGCTCCTACAATGAGCAGTTCTTC.

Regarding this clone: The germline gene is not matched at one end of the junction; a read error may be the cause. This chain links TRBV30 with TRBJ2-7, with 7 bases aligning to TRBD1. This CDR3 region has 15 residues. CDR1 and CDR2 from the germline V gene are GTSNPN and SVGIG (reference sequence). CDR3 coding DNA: TGTGCCTGGAGGCCGATTGGGACAGATAAGTACGAGCGGTACTTC. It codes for CAWRPIGTDKYERYF.

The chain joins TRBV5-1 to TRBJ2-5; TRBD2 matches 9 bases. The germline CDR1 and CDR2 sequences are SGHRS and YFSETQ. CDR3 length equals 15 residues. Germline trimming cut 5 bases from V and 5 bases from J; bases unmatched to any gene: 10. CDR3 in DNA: TGCGCCAGCAGTACCAGCGGGGGGATGGAGGAGACCCAGTACTTC. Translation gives CASSTSGGMEETQYF. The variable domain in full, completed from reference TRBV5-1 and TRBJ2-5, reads KAGVTQTPRYLIKTRGQQVTLSCSPISGHRSVSWYQQTPGQGLQFLFEYFSETQRNKGNFPGRFSGRQFSNSRSEMNVSTLELGDSALYLCASSTSGGMEETQYFGPGTRLLVL.

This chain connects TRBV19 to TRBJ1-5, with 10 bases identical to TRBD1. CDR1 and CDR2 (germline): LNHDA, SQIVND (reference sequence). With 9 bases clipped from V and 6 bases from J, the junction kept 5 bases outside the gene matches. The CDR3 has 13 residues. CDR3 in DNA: TGTGCCAGCGGGGACAGGGGTGGTCAGCCCCAGCATTTT. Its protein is CASGDRGGQPQHF.

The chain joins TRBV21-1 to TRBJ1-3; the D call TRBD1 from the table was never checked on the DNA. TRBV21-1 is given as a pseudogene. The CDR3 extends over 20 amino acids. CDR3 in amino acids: CAHLSTLILPGGAVGNTIYF. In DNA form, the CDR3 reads TGTGCCCACCTATCCACCCTAATACTACCAGGGGGCGCGGTTGGAAACACCATATATTTT.

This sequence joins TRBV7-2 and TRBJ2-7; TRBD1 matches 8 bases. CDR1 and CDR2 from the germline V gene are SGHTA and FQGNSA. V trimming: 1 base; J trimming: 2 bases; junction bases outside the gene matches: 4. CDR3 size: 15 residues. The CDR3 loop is CASSLDLGQAYEQYF. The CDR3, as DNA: TGTGCCAGCAGCTTAGATCTGGGACAGGCCTACGAGCAGTACTTC.

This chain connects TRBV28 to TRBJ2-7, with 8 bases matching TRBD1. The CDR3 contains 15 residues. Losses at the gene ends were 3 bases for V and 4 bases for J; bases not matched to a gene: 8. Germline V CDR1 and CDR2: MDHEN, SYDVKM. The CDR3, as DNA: TGTGCCAGCAGTTTCCAGGGGGCGGTATCGTACGAGCAGTACTTC. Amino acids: CASSFQGAVSYEQYF.

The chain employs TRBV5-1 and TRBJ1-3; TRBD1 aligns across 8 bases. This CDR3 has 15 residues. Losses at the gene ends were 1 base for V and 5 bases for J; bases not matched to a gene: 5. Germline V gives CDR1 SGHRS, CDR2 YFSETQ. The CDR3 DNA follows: TGCGCCAGCAGCTTGACCGGGACAGGAAGAAACACCATATATTTT. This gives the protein CASSLTGTGRNTIYF.

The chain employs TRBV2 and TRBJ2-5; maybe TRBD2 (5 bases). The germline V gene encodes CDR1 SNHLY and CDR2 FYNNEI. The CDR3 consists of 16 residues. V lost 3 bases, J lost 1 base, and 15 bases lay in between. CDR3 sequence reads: CASSDTGWGSQETQYF. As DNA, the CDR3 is TGTGCCAGCAGTGACACGGGGTGGGGTTCCCAAGAGACCCAGTACTTC.

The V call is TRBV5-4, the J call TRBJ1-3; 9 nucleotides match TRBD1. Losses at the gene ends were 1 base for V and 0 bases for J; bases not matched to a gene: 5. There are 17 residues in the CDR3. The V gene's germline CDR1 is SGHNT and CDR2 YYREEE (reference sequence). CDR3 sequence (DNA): TGTGCCAGCAGCTTGCTACAGGGGGCTATCTCTGGAAACACCATATATTTT. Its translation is CASSLLQGAISGNTIYF.

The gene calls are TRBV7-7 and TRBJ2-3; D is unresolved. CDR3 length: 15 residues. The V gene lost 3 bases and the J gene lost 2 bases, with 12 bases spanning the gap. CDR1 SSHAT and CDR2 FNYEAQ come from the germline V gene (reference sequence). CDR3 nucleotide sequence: TGTGCCAGCAGCTTTGGTCTAGGCTTCACAGATACGCAGTATTTT. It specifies CASSFGLGFTDTQYF.

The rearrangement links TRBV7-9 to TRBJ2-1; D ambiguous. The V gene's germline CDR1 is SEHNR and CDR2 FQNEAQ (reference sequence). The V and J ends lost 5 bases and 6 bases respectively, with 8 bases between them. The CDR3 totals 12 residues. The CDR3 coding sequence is TGTGCCAGCAGCATGAGTTCCAATGAGCAGTTCTTC. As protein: CASSMSSNEQFF.

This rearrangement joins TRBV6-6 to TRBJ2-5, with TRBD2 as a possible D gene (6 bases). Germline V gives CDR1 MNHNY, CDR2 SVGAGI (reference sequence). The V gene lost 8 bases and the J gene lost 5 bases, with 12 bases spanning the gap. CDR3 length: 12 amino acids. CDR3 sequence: CASARDRETQYF. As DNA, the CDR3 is TGTGCCAGCGCGCGGGATAGGGAGACCCAGTACTTC.